This paragraph reports one TCR beta chain. This record comes from a study of blood T cell repertoires in COVID-19. Generated by immunoSEQ multiplex PCR, the TCRdb table keeps only in-frame clones and is missing some. The sample shows 100,000 to 150,000 clones, roughly nine tenths of them seen only once. Germline CDR1 SGDLS, CDR2 YYNGEE. J was trimmed by 9 bases and V by 7 bases; bases with no gene match: 13. The CDR3 contains 13 residues. V gene TRBV9 combines with J gene TRBJ2-7, with 7 bases that match TRBD2. This sequence originates from a man aged 65 to 85 with active or convalescent COVID-19. The sequenced sample consisted of peripheral blood. The CDR3 reads CASGRGGEAGQYF. The CDR3 region has the DNA TGTGCCAGCGGCCGTGGGGGGGAAGCAGGGCAGTACTTC.